The T cell receptor (beta chain) under discussion was sequenced for a study of cytomegalovirus exposure and HLA in healthy donors. Study-level points and caveats: The HLA-A and HLA-B alleles of most subjects were reportedly predicted accurately from TCR beta sequences. It was taken for granted in presence/absence analyses that sequencing depth across donors was roughly uniform.

PCR amplification relied on 60 Vbeta primers (plus 13 Jbeta primers). Profiled with immunoSEQ multiplex PCR; TCRdb holds only in-frame clones, not every one. The data contain 15,000 to 20,000 clones, roughly 70% of them singletons. On this clone: Its antigen is undetermined.

The CDR3 consists of 16 residues. Trimming shortened V by 1 base and J by 4 bases, and 17 bases separated the two germline ends. Germline V CDR1 and CDR2: SNHLY, FYNNEI. The sequencing input was PBMCs. The receptor comes from a young man in good health and CMV-seronegative. V usage is TRBV2 and J usage is TRBJ2-7; D is perhaps TRBD2 (5 bases). The CDR3 sequence: CASSEEVEGLRYEQYF. The CDR3 nucleotides read TGTGCCAGCAGTGAAGAGGTAGAAGGACTGAGATACGAGCAGTACTTC.